This TCR beta chain was identified during a study of cytomegalovirus exposure and HLA in healthy donors. PCR primers comprised 60 Vbeta and 13 Jbeta primers. Profiled with immunoSEQ multiplex PCR; TCRdb holds only in-frame clones, not every one. Its table lists around 210,000 clones. The junction had 7 bases not matched to a gene; V was cut back by 3 bases and J by 1 base. Germline values: CDR1 MNHNS, CDR2 SASEGT. The CDR3 extends over 16 amino acids. The source material was PBMCs. V usage is TRBV6-1 and J usage is TRBJ2-3, with 7 nucleotides matching TRBD2. The sequence came from a woman aged 25 to 45 in good health and CMV-seropositive. The CDR3 spells CASSESSGVRTDTQYF. Here the CDR3 DNA reads TGTGCCAGCAGTGAGTCGAGCGGGGTCCGCACAGATACGCAGTATTTT.